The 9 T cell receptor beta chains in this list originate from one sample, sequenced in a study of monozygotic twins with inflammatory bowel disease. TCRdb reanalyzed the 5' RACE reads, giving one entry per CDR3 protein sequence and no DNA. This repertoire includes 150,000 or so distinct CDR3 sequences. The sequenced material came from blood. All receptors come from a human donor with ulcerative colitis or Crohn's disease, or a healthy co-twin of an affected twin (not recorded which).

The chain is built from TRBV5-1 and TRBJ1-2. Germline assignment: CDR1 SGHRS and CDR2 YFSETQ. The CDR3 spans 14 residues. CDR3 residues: CASSRERMNYGYTF.

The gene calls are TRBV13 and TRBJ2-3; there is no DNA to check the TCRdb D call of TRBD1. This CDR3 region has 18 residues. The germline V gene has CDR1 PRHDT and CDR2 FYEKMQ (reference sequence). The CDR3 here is CASSPRSPYREEGDTQYF.

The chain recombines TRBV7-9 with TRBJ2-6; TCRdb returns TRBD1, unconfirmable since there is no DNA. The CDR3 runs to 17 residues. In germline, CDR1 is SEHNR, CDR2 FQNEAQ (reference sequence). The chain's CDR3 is CASQPDRVSSGANVLTF.

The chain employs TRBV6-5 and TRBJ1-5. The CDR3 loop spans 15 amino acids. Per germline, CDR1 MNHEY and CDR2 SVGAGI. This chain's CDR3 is CASSYSFQANQPQHF.

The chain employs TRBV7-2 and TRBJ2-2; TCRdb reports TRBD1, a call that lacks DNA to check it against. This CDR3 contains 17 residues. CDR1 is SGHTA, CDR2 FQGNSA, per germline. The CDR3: CASRSPPGQPNTGELFF. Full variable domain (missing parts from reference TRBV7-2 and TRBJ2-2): GAGVSQSPSNKVTEKGKDVELRCDPISGHTALYWYRQSLGQGLEFLIYFQGNSAPDKSGLPSDRFSAERTGGSVSTLTIQRTQQEDSAVYLCASRSPPGQPNTGELFFGEGSRLTVL.

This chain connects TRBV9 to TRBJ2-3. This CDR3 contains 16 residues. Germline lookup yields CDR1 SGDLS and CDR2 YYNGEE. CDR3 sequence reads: CASSVAPQPDTDTQYF.

The CDR3: CSARVAYSGPGGEQYF. The chain links TRBV20-1 to TRBJ2-7; without DNA, the TCRdb call of TRBD2 cannot be checked. Germline V gene sequence: CDR1 DFQATT, CDR2 SNEGSKA (reference sequence). The CDR3 contains 16 residues.

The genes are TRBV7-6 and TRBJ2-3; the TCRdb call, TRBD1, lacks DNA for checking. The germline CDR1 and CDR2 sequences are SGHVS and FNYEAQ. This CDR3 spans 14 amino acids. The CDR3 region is CASSPPGVEDTQYF.

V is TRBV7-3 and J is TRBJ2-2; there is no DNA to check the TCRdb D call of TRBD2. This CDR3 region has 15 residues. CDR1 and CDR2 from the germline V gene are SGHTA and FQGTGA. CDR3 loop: CASSLTSGNGGELFF.